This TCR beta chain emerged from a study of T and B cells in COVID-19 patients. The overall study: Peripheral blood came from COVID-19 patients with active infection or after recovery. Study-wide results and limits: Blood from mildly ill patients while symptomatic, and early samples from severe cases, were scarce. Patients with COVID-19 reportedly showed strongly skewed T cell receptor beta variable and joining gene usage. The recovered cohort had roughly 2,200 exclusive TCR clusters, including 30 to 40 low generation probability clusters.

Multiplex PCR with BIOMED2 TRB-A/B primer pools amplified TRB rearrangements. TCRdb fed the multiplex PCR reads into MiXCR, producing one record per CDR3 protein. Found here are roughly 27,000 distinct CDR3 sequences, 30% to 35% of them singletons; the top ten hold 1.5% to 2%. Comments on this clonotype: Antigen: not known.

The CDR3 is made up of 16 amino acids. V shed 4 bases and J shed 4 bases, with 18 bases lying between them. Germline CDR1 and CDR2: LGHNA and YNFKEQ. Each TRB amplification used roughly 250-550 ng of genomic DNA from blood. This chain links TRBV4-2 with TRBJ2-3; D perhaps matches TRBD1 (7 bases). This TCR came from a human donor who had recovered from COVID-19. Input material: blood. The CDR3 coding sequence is TGTGCCAGCAGCCCGCGACAGGGCGGGACGGCAGATACGCAGTATTTT. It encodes CASSPRQGGTADTQYF.